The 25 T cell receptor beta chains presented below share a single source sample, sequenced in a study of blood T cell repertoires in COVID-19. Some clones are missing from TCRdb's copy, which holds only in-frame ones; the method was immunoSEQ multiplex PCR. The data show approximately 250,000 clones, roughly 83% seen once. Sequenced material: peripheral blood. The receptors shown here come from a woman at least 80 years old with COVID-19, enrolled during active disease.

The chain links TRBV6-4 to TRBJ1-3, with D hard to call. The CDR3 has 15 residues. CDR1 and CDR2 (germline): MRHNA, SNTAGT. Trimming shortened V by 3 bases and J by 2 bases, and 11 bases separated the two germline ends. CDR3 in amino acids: CASSDASGPGNTIYF. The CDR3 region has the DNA TGTGCCAGCAGTGATGCGTCAGGCCCTGGAAACACCATATATTTT.

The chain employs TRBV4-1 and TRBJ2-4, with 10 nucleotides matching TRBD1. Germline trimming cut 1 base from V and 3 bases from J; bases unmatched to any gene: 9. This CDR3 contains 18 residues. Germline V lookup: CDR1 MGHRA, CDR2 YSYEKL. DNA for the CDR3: TGCGCCAGCAGCCAAGGACAGGGGGCTTCTAGCTACAAAAACATTCAGTACTTC. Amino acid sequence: CASSQGQGASSYKNIQYF.

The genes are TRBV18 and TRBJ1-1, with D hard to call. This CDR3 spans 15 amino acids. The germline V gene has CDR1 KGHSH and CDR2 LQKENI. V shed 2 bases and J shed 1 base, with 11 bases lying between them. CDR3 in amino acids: CASSPSPGKNTEAFF. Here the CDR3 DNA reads TGTGCCAGCTCACCATCCCCCGGGAAGAACACTGAAGCTTTCTTT.

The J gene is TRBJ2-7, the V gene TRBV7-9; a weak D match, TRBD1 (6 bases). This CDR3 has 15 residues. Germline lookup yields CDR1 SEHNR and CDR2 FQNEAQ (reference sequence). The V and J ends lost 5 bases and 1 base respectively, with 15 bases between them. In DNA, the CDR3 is TGTGCCAGCAGCCCTAAGTTTACAGGGTCCTACGAGCAGTACTTC. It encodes CASSPKFTGSYEQYF.

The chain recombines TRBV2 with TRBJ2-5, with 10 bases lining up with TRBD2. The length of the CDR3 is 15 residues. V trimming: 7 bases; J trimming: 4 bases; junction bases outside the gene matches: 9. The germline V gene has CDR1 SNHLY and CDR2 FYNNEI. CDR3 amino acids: CASNPAAGGVETQYF. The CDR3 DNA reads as TGTGCCAGCAACCCGGCAGCGGGGGGGGTAGAGACCCAGTACTTC.

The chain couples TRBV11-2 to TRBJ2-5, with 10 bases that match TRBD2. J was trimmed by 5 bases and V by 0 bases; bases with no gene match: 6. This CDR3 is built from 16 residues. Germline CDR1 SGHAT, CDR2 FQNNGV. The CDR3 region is CASSLEAGGPGETQYF. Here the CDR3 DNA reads TGTGCCAGCAGCTTAGAAGCGGGGGGGCCCGGGGAGACCCAGTACTTC.

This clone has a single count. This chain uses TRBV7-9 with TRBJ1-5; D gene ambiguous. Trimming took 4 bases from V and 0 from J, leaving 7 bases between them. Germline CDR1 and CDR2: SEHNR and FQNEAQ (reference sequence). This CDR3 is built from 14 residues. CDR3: CASSSQDSNQPQHF. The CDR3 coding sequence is TGTGCCAGCAGCTCACAAGATAGCAATCAGCCCCAGCATTTT.

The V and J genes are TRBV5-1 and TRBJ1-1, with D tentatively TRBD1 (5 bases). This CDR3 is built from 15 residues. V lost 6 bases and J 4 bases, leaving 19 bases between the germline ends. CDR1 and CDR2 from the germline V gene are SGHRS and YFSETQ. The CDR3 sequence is CASTSGVLGGTEAFF. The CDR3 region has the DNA TGCGCCAGCACTTCGGGCGTGTTGGGGGGCACTGAAGCTTTCTTT.

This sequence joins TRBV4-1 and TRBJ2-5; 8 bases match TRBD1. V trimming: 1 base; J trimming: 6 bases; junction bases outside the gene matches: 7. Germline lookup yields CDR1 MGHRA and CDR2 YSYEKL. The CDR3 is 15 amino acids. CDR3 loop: CASSQVPQGAKTQYF. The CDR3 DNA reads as TGCGCCAGCAGCCAAGTCCCCCAGGGGGCAAAGACCCAGTACTTC.

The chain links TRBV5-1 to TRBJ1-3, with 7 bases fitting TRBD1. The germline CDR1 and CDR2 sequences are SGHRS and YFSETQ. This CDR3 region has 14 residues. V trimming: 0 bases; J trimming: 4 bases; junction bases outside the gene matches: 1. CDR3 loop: CASSLDRGGNTIYF. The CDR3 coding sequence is TGCGCCAGCAGCTTGGACAGGGGAGGAAACACCATATATTTT. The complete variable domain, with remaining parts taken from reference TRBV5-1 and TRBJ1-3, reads KAGVTQTPRYLIKTRGQQVTLSCSPISGHRSVSWYQQTPGQGLQFLFEYFSETQRNKGNFPGRFSGRQFSNSRSEMNVSTLELGDSALYLCASSLDRGGNTIYFGEGSWLTVV.

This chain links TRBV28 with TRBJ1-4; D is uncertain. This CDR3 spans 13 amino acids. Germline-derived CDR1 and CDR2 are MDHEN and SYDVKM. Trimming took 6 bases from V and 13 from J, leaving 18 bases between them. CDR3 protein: CASSQLSGGGLFF. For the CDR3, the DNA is TGTGCCAGCAGCCAATTATCGGGAGGAGGACTGTTTTTT.

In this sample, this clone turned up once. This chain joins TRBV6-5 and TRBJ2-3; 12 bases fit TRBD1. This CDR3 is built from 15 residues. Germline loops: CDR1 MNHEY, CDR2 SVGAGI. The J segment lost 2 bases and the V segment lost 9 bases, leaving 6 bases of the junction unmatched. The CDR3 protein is CASRDRGLSTDTQYF. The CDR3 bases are TGTGCCAGTCGGGACAGGGGGCTCTCCACAGATACGCAGTATTTT.

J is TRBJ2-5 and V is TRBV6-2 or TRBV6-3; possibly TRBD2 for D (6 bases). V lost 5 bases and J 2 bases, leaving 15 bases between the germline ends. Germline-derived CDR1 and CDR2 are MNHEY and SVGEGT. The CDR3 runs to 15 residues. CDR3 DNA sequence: TGTGCCAGCAGTCCCTTCGGGGCGGGACAAGAGACCCAGTACTTC. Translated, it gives CASSPFGAGQETQYF.

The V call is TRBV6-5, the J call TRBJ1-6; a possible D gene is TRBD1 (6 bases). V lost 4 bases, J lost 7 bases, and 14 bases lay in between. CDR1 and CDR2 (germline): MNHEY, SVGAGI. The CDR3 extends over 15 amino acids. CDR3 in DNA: TGTGCCAGCAGTTCTGGACAGATAAAGAATTCACCCCTCCACTTT. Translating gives CASSSGQIKNSPLHF.

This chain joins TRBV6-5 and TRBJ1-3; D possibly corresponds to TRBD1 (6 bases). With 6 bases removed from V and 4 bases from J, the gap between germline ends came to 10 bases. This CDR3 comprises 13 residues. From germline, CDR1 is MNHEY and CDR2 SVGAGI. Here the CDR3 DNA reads TGTGCCAGCAGACGGACAGAGGGAAACACCATATATTTT. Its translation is CASRRTEGNTIYF.

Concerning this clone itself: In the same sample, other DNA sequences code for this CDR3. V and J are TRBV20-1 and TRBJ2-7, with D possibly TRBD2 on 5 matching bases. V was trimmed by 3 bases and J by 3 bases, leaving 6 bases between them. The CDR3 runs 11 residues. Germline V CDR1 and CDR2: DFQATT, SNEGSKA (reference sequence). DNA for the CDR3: TGCAGTGCTAGGGGGAGCTACGAGCAGTACGTC. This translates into CSARGSYEQYV.

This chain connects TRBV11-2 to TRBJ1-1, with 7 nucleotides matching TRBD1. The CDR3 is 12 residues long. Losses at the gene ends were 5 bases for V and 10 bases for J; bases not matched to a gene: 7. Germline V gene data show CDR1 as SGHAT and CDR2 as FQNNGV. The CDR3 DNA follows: TGTGCCAGCAGCCCCAAGGGGGCGGGAGCTTTCTTT. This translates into CASSPKGAGAFF.

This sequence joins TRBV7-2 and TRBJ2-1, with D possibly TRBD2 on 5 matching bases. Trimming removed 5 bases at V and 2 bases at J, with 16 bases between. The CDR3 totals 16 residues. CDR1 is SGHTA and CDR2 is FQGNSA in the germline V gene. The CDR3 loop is CASSPAATETYNEQFF. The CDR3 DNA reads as TGTGCCAGCAGCCCAGCGGCGACGGAAACCTACAATGAGCAGTTCTTC.

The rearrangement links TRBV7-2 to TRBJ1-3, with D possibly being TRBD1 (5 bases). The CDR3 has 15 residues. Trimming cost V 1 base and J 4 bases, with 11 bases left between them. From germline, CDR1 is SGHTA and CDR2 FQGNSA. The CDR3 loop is CASSLVGGRGNTIYF. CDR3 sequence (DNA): TGTGCCAGCAGCTTAGTGGGGGGAAGGGGAAACACCATATATTTT.

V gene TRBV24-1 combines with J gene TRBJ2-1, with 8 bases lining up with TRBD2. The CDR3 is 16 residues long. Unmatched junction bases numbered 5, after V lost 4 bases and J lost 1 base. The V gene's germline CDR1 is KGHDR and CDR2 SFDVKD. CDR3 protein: CATSDRSGGSYNEQFF. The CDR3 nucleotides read TGTGCCACCAGTGACAGAAGCGGGGGATCCTACAATGAGCAGTTCTTC.

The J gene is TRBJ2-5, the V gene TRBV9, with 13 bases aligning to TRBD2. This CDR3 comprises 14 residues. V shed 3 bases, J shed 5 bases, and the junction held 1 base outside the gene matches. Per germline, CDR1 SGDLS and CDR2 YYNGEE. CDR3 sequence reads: CASSALAGGETQYF. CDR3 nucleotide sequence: TGTGCCAGCAGCGCACTAGCGGGAGGGGAGACCCAGTACTTC.

In DNA form, the CDR3 reads TGTGCCTGGAGTGCCACGGCAAACCGGGACAGACGATCCTACGAGCAGTACTTC. It is translated as CAWSATANRDRRSYEQYF. The chain couples TRBV30 to TRBJ2-7; 7 nucleotides agree with TRBD1. V lost 1 base to trimming and J lost 1 base; unmatched junction nucleotides: 16. This CDR3 has 18 residues. The germline gives CDR1 GTSNPN, CDR2 SVGIG (reference sequence).

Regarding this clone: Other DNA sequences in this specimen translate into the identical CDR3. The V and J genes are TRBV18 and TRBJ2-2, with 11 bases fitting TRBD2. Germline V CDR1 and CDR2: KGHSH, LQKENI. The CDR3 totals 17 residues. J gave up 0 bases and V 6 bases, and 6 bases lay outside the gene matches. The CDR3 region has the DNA TGTGCCAGCTCCCGAACTAGCGGGGGCGCGAACACCGGGGAGCTGTTTTTT. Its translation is CASSRTSGGANTGELFF.

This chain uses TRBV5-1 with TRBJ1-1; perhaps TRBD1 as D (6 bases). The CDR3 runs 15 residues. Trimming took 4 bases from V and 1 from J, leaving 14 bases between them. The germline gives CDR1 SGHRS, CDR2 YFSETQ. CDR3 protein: CASSPTGSGNTEAFF. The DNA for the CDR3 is TGCGCCAGCAGCCCAACAGGGTCGGGGAACACTGAAGCTTTCTTT.

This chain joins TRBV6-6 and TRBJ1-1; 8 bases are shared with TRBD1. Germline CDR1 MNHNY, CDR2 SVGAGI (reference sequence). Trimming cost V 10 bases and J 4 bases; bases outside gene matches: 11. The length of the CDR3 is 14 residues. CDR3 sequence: CATYLTGGGTEAFF. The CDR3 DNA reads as TGTGCCACCTATCTAACAGGGGGAGGCACTGAAGCTTTCTTT.